The 20 T cell receptor beta chains given below trace back to one sample, sequenced in a study of T cell repertoires in cytomegalovirus infection. These receptors lack a known antigen. Using its own MiXCR run on the reads, TCRdb lists one record per CDR3 protein. The sample contains about 890,000 distinct CDR3 sequences, about a third of which appear only once. Sequenced material: cultured CD8+ T cells from PBMCs, taken from culture after CMV antigen stimulation. The source is a human donor in good health (CMV status not recorded). Some clones in this sample may be carry-over from other donors' samples.

In regard to this clonotype: Being one base from a much bigger clone, this may be a read error. The gene calls are TRBV7-6 and TRBJ2-6; no definite D call. V lost 3 bases to trimming and J lost 0 bases, with 18 bases between them. This CDR3 is built from 19 residues. The germline V gene has CDR1 SGHVS and CDR2 FNYEAQ. The CDR3 loop is CASSFSARNRSSGANVLTF. CDR3 in DNA: TGTGCCAGCAGCTTCTCCGCGAGGAACAGATCCTCTGGGGCCAACGTCCTGACTTTC.

The chain links TRBV2 to TRBJ2-1; 8 positions agree with TRBD1. The J segment lost 3 bases and the V segment lost 8 bases, leaving 3 bases of the junction unmatched. CDR1 SNHLY and CDR2 FYNNEI come from the germline V gene. This CDR3 has 13 amino acids. Here the CDR3 DNA reads TGTGCCAGCCCGGGACAGGACTACAATGAGCAGTTCTTC. Its translation: CASPGQDYNEQFF. Filled out from reference TRBV2 and TRBJ2-1, the complete variable domain reads EPEVTQTPSHQVTQMGQEVILRCVPISNHLYFYWYRQILGQKVEFLVSFYNNEISEKSEIFDDQFSVERPDGSNFTLKIRSTKLEDSAMYFCASPGQDYNEQFFGPGTRLTVL.

This clonotype was found many times. The chain links TRBV7-2 to TRBJ2-2, with 10 bases lining up with TRBD1. The CDR3 sequence is 17 residues long. V trimming: 5 bases; J trimming: 4 bases; junction bases outside the gene matches: 10. Looked up from germline, CDR1 is SGHTA and CDR2 is FQGNSA. The CDR3 DNA sequence: TGTGCCAGCAGCACTCCCCCGGGACAGGGGTTCACCGGGGAGCTGTTTTTT. This codes for CASSTPPGQGFTGELFF. Supplemented by reference TRBV7-2 and TRBJ2-2, the full variable domain reads GAGVSQSPSNKVTEKGKDVELRCDPISGHTALYWYRQSLGQGLEFLIYFQGNSAPDKSGLPSDRFSAERTGGSVSTLTIQRTQQEDSAVYLCASSTPPGQGFTGELFFGEGSRLTVL.

This clonotype was found once. This chain joins TRBV6-5 and TRBJ1-1, with TRBD1 as a possible D gene (6 bases). The CDR3 consists of 13 residues. V was clipped by 6 bases and J by 8 bases, with 16 bases between them. Looked up from germline, CDR1 is MNHEY and CDR2 is SVGAGI. CDR3 in DNA: TGTGCCAGCAGGTCCGGACAGACCACCGAAGCTTTCTTT. This gives the protein CASRSGQTTEAFF.

This chain uses TRBV27 with TRBJ2-3, with a weak D call TRBD2 (6 bases). Between the trimmed V and J ends, which lost 6 bases and 1 base, there was a span of 17 bases. Germline CDR1 reads MNHEY; CDR2 reads SMNVEV (reference sequence). This CDR3 spans 16 amino acids. CDR3 DNA sequence: TGTGCCAGCAGAACCGCGGGTGGGACTCGCACAGATACGCAGTATTTT. Encoded protein: CASRTAGGTRTDTQYF.

The chain recombines TRBV2 with TRBJ2-7; D is uncertain. Trimming took off 7 bases at V and 7 bases at J, with 20 bases between the two ends. The CDR3 covers 14 residues. Germline-derived CDR1 and CDR2 are SNHLY and FYNNEI. This CDR3 is CASKTFDNLMEQYV. The CDR3 DNA follows: TGTGCCAGCAAAACCTTCGACAACCTAATGGAGCAGTACGTC.

The chain uses TRBV13 and TRBJ1-4; the D gene is possibly TRBD1 (5 bases). Looked up from germline, CDR1 is PRHDT and CDR2 is FYEKMQ (reference sequence). The V and J ends lost 0 bases and 14 bases respectively, with 13 bases between them. CDR3 length: 13 residues. The chain's CDR3 is CASSLGSSGRLFF. DNA for the CDR3: TGTGCCAGCAGCTTAGGTTCGTCGGGACGGCTGTTTTTT.

V is TRBV27 and J is TRBJ2-1; D uncertain. The germline V and J ends were trimmed by 1 base and 2 bases, with 9 bases remaining between them. CDR1 is MNHEY and CDR2 is SMNVEV in the germline V gene (reference sequence). The CDR3 loop spans 15 amino acids. The CDR3 sequence: CASSLWPGTYNEQFF. The CDR3 bases are TGTGCCAGCAGTTTATGGCCGGGCACCTACAATGAGCAGTTCTTC.

This clonotype has a handful of counts. The V gene is TRBV7-3, the J gene TRBJ2-1, with a tentative D call TRBD1 (5 bases). The germline V gene encodes CDR1 SGHTA and CDR2 FQGTGA. The CDR3 length is 15 residues. The V end lost 2 bases, the J end lost 9 bases, and 17 bases lay between the germline ends. CDR3 nucleotide sequence: TGTGCCAGCAGCTTAGTACAGGCGACCTTGGGTGAGCAGTTCTTC. Translating it yields CASSLVQATLGEQFF.

This chain connects TRBV4-1 to TRBJ2-3; D is possibly TRBD2 (6 bases). V lost 1 base and J lost 0, with 11 bases in between. Per germline, CDR1 MGHRA and CDR2 YSYEKL. The CDR3 is 16 residues long. Written as DNA, the CDR3 is TGCGCCAGCAGCCAAGTGGCGGGGATTAGCACAGATACGCAGTATTTT. This sequence encodes CASSQVAGISTDTQYF.

This clonotype was seen a handful of times. The chain couples TRBV2 to TRBJ1-3, with D uncertain. The germline V gene has CDR1 SNHLY and CDR2 FYNNEI. This CDR3 is built from 14 residues. The V and J ends lost 0 bases and 1 base respectively, with 4 bases between them. CDR3 loop: CASSEAGSGNTIYF. DNA of the CDR3: TGTGCCAGCAGTGAAGCAGGATCTGGAAACACCATATATTTT.

The chain joins TRBV7-9 to TRBJ1-1; 11 nucleotides match TRBD1. Trimming removed 4 bases from V and 4 bases from J; junction bases left unmatched: 8. Per the germline V gene, CDR1 is SEHNR and CDR2 is FQNEAQ (reference sequence). The CDR3 runs 16 residues. CDR3 amino acids: CASSSPLGTGGTEAFF. The CDR3 DNA reads as TGTGCCAGCAGCTCACCCCTCGGGACAGGGGGCACTGAAGCTTTCTTT.

Only a few counts were recorded for this clonotype. The V call is TRBV14, the J call TRBJ2-2; 8 bases map to TRBD1. The CDR3 runs to 15 residues. Unmatched junction bases numbered 2, after V lost 3 bases and J lost 2 bases. Germline CDR1 is SGHDN and CDR2 is FVKESK. The CDR3 DNA follows: TGTGCCAGCAGCCAGGACAGGGCCAACACCGGGGAGCTGTTTTTT. It specifies CASSQDRANTGELFF.

CDR3 sequence: CATSREVGNSPLHF. The DNA for the CDR3 is TGTGCCACCAGCAGAGAGGTGGGCAATTCACCCCTCCACTTT. V and J are TRBV15 and TRBJ1-6; no firm D call. This CDR3 has 14 residues. The germline V and J ends were trimmed by 0 bases and 7 bases, with 7 bases remaining between them. The germline CDR1 and CDR2 sequences are LNHNV and YYDKDF (reference sequence).

This clonotype is a singleton in its sample. The CDR3 sequence: CSTSPPQGRYGYTF. The CDR3 DNA reads TGCAGCACTTCGCCTCCCCAGGGCCGCTATGGCTACACCTTC. The chain recombines TRBV29-1 with TRBJ1-2, with D perhaps matching TRBD1 (5 bases). The V gene lost 8 bases and the J gene lost 4 bases, with 20 bases spanning the gap. The CDR3 has 14 residues. Germline values: CDR1 SQVTM, CDR2 ANQGSEA.

V and J are TRBV12-5 and TRBJ2-1, with 7 nucleotides matching TRBD1. J gave up 8 bases and V 5 bases, and 12 bases lay outside the gene matches. This CDR3 region has 15 residues. Germline V lookup: CDR1 LGHNT, CDR2 FRNRAP. CDR3 amino acids: CASGASGTAFDEQFF. Here the CDR3 DNA reads TGTGCTAGTGGTGCCTCCGGGACAGCGTTCGATGAGCAGTTCTTC.

The J gene is TRBJ2-7, the V gene TRBV28; 8 bases agree with TRBD2. Trimming took 3 bases from V and 2 from J; bases not matched to a gene: 9. The CDR3 has 16 residues. The germline V gene encodes CDR1 MDHEN and CDR2 SYDVKM. DNA for the CDR3: TGTGCCAGCAGTTTCAGGGAAGGAGCGGGGGCCTACGAGCAGTACGTC. Translation gives CASSFREGAGAYEQYV.

The chain joins TRBV4-3 to TRBJ2-2; D remains ambiguous. Trimming cost V 3 bases and J 5 bases, with 7 bases left between them. The length of the CDR3 is 13 residues. Germline V lookup: CDR1 LGHNA, CDR2 YSLEER. The CDR3 protein is CASSQPSTGELFF. The CDR3 region has the DNA TGCGCCAGCAGCCAGCCCTCGACCGGGGAGCTGTTTTTT.

The genes are TRBV12-3 or TRBV12-4 and TRBJ2-7, with D tentatively TRBD2 (7 bases). This CDR3 comprises 15 residues. V gave up 4 bases and J gave up 2 bases, with 15 bases separating them. DNA of the CDR3: TGTGCCAGCAGTTCAATGAGGGGGGGGCCCTACGAGCAGTACTTC. The encoded protein is CASSSMRGGPYEQYF.

This chain joins TRBV24-1 and TRBJ2-5; a possible D gene is TRBD1 (5 bases). CDR1 is KGHDR and CDR2 is SFDVKD in the germline V gene. Trimming stripped 4 bases from V and 2 bases from J, with 10 bases between. CDR3 length: 14 amino acids. As DNA, the CDR3 is TGTGCCACCAGTGACCACGACAGTCAAGAGACCCAGTACTTC. It specifies CATSDHDSQETQYF.